These T cell receptor beta chains were read from a single sample in a study of technical replicates of blood from a handful of donors. The method was immunoSEQ multiplex PCR; TCRdb's version includes in-frame clones alone and lacks a portion of them. The table includes about 50,000 clones, around 95% detected once. The sample taken for sequencing was T cells isolated from PBMCs. The receptor source for this set is a human donor in good health. CDR3s include the opening cysteine and the closing phenylalanine or tryptophan. The order of the fields is D gene, clone size, J gene, V gene, CDR3 protein, CDR3 DNA. The D gene is left open where the match is weak. Only some rows state a clone size, as once, few, many or a class for expanded clones.

. | . | TRBJ1-2 | TRBV28 | CASSRRGANYGYTF | TGTGCCAGCAGTAGGAGAGGCGCTAACTATGGCTACACCTTC
. | . | TRBJ1-2 | TRBV11-3 | CASSLVGGIYGYTF | TGTGCCAGCAGCTTAGTAGGGGGAATCTATGGCTACACCTTC
TRBD2 | . | TRBJ2-5 | TRBV30 | CAWSQASGQETQYF | TGTGCCTGGAGTCAGGCTAGCGGACAAGAGACCCAGTACTTC
. | . | TRBJ1-1 | TRBV2 | CASSRSGITEAFF | TGTGCCAGCAGCCGGTCGGGTATAACTGAAGCTTTCTTT
. | . | TRBJ1-4 | TRBV19 | CASKVPGGEKLFF | TGTGCCAGTAAGGTTCCGGGAGGCGAAAAACTGTTTTTT
TRBD1 | . | TRBJ1-1 | TRBV11-2 | CASSLALGTVNTEAFF | TGTGCCAGCAGCTTAGCCCTCGGGACAGTGAACACTGAAGCTTTCTTT
. | . | TRBJ2-7 | TRBV27 | CASSQTEAYEQYF | TGTGCCAGCAGTCAGACGGAGGCCTACGAGCAGTACTTC
. | . | TRBJ2-5 | TRBV5-1 | CASSPQGSHETQYF | TGCGCCAGCAGCCCCCAGGGTTCTCACGAGACCCAGTACTTC
TRBD1 | . | TRBJ1-2 | TRBV6-6 | CATRDRNPPTGGYTF | TGTGCTACCCGGGACAGGAACCCCCCTACGGGCGGCTACACCTTC
. | few | TRBJ1-5 | TRBV6-1 | CASSVTGYQPQHF | TGTGCCAGCAGTGTGACAGGTTATCAGCCCCAGCATTTT
TRBD1 | . | TRBJ1-4 | TRBV18 | CASSPGQDNEKLFF | TGTGCCAGCTCACCGGGACAGGACAATGAAAAACTGTTTTTT
. | . | TRBJ2-7 | TRBV9 | CASSVGTSYSYEQYF | TGTGCCAGCAGCGTAGGTACTAGCTACTCCTACGAGCAGTACTTC
. | . | TRBJ2-7 | TRBV28 | CATLSGSLNEQYF | TGTGCCACCCTGTCAGGGTCCTTAAACGAGCAGTACTTC
. | once | TRBJ1-1 | TRBV7-9 | CASSLARVTEAFF | TGTGCCAGCAGCTTAGCGCGGGTCACTGAAGCTTTCTTT
TRBD2 | . | TRBJ2-7 | TRBV7-6 | CASSLLLAGHYEQYF | TGTGCCAGCAGCCTTCTACTAGCGGGACACTACGAGCAGTACTTC
. | . | TRBJ2-5 | TRBV29-1 | CSVEVGGVGETQYF | TGCAGCGTTGAAGTAGGGGGGGTTGGAGAGACCCAGTACTTC
TRBD1 | once | TRBJ2-1 | TRBV20-1 | CSAGQFNEQFF | TGCAGTGCGGGACAGTTCAATGAGCAGTTCTTC
. | . | TRBJ2-7 | TRBV11-2 | CASSLATSYEQYF | TGTGCCAGCAGCTTAGCGACTAGCTACGAGCAGTACTTC
. | once | TRBJ2-5 | TRBV4-2 | CASSQGILTGETQYF | TGTGCCAGCAGCCAAGGCATCTTGACTGGGGAGACCCAGTACTTC
. | . | TRBJ1-1 | TRBV9 | CASSVERGEAFF | TGTGCCAGCAGCGTAGAAAGAGGAGAAGCTTTCTTT
. | . | TRBJ2-7 | TRBV6-5 | CASSPYPEGGYEQYF | TGTGCCAGCAGCCCTTACCCGGAAGGAGGATACGAGCAGTACTTC
TRBD2 | . | TRBJ2-5 | TRBV5-1 | CASRSIYGTMYQETQYF | TGCGCCAGTAGAAGTATATACGGGACTATGTACCAAGAGACCCAGTACTTC
. | . | TRBJ1-1 | TRBV28 | CASSPFRQENTEAFF | TGTGCCAGCAGCCCTTTTCGGCAGGAGAACACTGAAGCTTTCTTT
TRBD1 | . | TRBJ2-2 | TRBV6-7 | CASGYRGWDTGELFF | TGTGCCAGCGGCTACAGGGGTTGGGACACCGGGGAGCTGTTTTTT
TRBD1 | . | TRBJ1-5 | TRBV6-5 | CASSSAWTGGQPQHF | TGTGCCAGCAGTTCCGCCTGGACAGGGGGTCAGCCCCAGCATTTT
TRBD2 | . | TRBJ2-7 | TRBV7-8 | CASSLETSGSYMADEQYF | TGTGCCAGCAGCTTAGAGACTAGCGGGAGTTATATGGCCGACGAGCAGTACTTC
. | once | TRBJ2-1 | TRBV30 | CAWSVRDEQFF | TGTGCCTGGAGTGTAAGAGATGAGCAGTTCTTC
TRBD2 | . | TRBJ2-2 | TRBV7-8 | CASSLTQTSGWGGELFF | TGTGCCAGCAGTTTAACGCAGACTAGCGGTTGGGGCGGGGAGCTGTTTTTT
. | . | TRBJ2-1 | TRBV7-9 | CASSDGKSEQFF | TGTGCCAGCAGCGACGGGAAGAGTGAGCAGTTCTTC
TRBD1 | . | TRBJ2-7 | TRBV30 | CAWRVDRAYPYEQYF | TGTGCCTGGAGGGTTGACAGGGCCTACCCCTACGAGCAGTACTTC
. | once | TRBJ1-5 | TRBV6-4 | CASSEVQGQPQHF | TGTGCCAGCAGCGAGGTCCAGGGTCAGCCCCAGCATTTT
. | once | TRBJ2-1 | TRBV5-6 | CASSFSGSSYNEQFF | TGTGCCAGCAGCTTCTCGGGGAGCTCCTACAATGAGCAGTTCTTC
. | . | TRBJ2-1 | TRBV6-5 | CASSSTGLLVTDEQFF | TGTGCCAGCAGTTCTACGGGACTCTTAGTCACCGATGAGCAGTTCTTC
. | . | TRBJ2-7 | TRBV30 | CAWSIQDEQYF | TGTGCCTGGAGTATTCAGGACGAGCAGTACTTC
. | . | TRBJ1-3 | TRBV4-2 | CASSPVEVTGNTIYF | TGTGCCAGCAGCCCTGTAGAAGTAACTGGAAACACCATATATTTT
. | few | TRBJ1-2 | TRBV28 | CASSGGDGPYSGYTF | TGTGCCAGCAGCGGCGGGGACGGGCCTTATAGTGGCTACACCTTC
. | . | TRBJ1-3 | TRBV9 | CASSHREGSHSGNTIYF | TGTGCCAGCAGCCACCGCGAGGGCAGCCACTCTGGAAACACCATATATTTT
TRBD1 | . | TRBJ1-5 | TRBV28 | CASSPPDRGWEPQHF | TGTGCCAGCAGTCCTCCCGACAGGGGCTGGGAGCCCCAGCATTTT
TRBD1 | . | TRBJ2-5 | TRBV6-9 | CASRDSPQETQYF | TGTGCCAGTCGGGACAGCCCCCAAGAGACCCAGTACTTC
TRBD2 | few | TRBJ2-1 | TRBV7-3 | CASSLGLDHEQFF | TGTGCCAGCAGCTTAGGACTAGACCATGAGCAGTTCTTC
. | . | TRBJ2-7 | TRBV28 | CASSPPASREQYF | TGTGCCAGCAGCCCTCCGGCCTCTAGGGAGCAGTACTTC
. | . | TRBJ2-7 | TRBV27 | CASTPTVLGGEQYF | TGTGCCAGCACCCCTACGGTGCTAGGAGGCGAGCAGTACTTC
TRBD1 | once | TRBJ1-2 | TRBV19 | CASLSGTGVLGYTF | TGTGCCAGTTTGTCCGGGACAGGGGTTTTGGGCTACACCTTC
TRBD1 | . | TRBJ1-1 | TRBV5-6 | CASSQTGQNTEAFF | TGTGCCAGCAGCCAGACAGGGCAGAACACTGAAGCTTTCTTT
TRBD1 | few | TRBJ1-2 | TRBV11-3 | CASSSEGARGSYGYTF | TGTGCCAGCAGCTCCGAGGGGGCCAGGGGAAGCTATGGCTACACCTTC
TRBD1 | . | TRBJ1-4 | TRBV7-8 | CASSLQRQGHPTNEKLFF | TGTGCCAGCAGCTTGCAAAGACAGGGGCATCCAACTAATGAAAAACTGTTTTTT
. | . | TRBJ2-1 | TRBV7-2 | CASSPGGITSYNEQFF | TGTGCCAGCAGTCCCGGGGGAATTACTTCCTACAATGAGCAGTTCTTC
. | . | TRBJ2-3 | TRBV10-3 | CAISAGMGDTQYF | TGTGCCATCAGTGCCGGGATGGGAGATACGCAGTATTTT
. | . | TRBJ2-7 | TRBV10-2 | CASNQGSTAYEQYF | TGCGCCAGCAACCAGGGGTCAACAGCCTACGAGCAGTACTTC
TRBD2 | . | TRBJ2-7 | TRBV7-2 | CASSSSLAGGEQYF | TGTGCCAGCAGCTCATCCTTAGCGGGAGGGGAGCAGTACTTC
. | . | TRBJ2-3 | TRBV4-2 | CASSRPGTDTQYF | TGTGCCAGCAGCCGGCCGGGTACAGATACGCAGTATTTT
. | . | TRBJ1-5 | TRBV5-1 | CASSLGQPNQPQHF | TGCGCCAGCAGCTTGGGACAGCCCAATCAGCCCCAGCATTTT